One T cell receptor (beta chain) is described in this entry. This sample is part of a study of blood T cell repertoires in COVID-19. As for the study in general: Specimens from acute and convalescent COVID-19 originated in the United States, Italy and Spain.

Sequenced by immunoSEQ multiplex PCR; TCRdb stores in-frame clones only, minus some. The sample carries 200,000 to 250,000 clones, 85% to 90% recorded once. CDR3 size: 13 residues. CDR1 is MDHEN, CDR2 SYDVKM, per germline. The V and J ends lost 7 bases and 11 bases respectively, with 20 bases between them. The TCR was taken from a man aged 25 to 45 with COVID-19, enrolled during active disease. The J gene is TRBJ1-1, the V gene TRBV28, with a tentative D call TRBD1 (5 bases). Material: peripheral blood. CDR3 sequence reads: CASIDRASVVAFF. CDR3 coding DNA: TGTGCCAGCATTGACAGAGCCTCGGTAGTGGCTTTCTTT.